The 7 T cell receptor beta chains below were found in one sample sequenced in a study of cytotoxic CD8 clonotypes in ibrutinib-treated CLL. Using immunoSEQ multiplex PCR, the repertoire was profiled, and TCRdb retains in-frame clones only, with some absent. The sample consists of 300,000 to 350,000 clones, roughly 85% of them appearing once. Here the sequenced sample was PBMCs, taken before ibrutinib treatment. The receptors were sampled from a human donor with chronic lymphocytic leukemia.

The CDR3 nucleotides read TGTGCCAGCAAGGCGGGAGGGCAGGCCCGGCAGTACTTC. Protein: CASKAGGQARQYF. The gene calls are TRBV7-9 and TRBJ2-7, with 9 bases that match TRBD2. Germline loops: CDR1 SEHNR, CDR2 FQNEAQ (reference sequence). This CDR3 comprises 13 residues. V shed 7 bases and J 9 bases; nucleotides not matched to a gene: 10. Supplemented by reference TRBV7-9 and TRBJ2-7, the full variable domain reads DTGVSQNPRHKITKRGQNVTFRCDPISEHNRLYWYRQTLGQGPEFLTYFQNEAQLEKSRLLSDRFSAERPKGSFSTLEIQRTEQGDSAMYLCASKAGGQARQYFGPGTRLTVT.

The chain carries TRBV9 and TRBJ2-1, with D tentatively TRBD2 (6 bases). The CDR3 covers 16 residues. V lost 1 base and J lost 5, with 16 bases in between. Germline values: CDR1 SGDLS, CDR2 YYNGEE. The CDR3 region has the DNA TGTGCCAGCAGCGTATCGTTGTTTAAGCGGGACAATGAGCAGTTCTTC. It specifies CASSVSLFKRDNEQFF.

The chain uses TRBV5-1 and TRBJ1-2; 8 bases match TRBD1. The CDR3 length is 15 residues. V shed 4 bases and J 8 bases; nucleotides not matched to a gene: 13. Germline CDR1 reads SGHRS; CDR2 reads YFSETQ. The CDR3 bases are TGCGCCAGCAGCCCGATACAGGGGGATTTGGAAGGCTACACCTTC. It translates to CASSPIQGDLEGYTF.

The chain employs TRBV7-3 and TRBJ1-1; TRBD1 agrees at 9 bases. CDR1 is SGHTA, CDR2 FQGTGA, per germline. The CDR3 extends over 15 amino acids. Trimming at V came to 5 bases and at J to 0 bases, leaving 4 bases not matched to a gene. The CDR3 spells CASSLGTGMNTEAFF. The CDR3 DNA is TGTGCCAGCAGCCTCGGGACAGGGATGAACACTGAAGCTTTCTTT.

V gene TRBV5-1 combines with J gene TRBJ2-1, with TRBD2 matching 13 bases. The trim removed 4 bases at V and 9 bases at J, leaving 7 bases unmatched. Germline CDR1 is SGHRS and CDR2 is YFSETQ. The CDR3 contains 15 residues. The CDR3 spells CASSRGLAGATEQFF. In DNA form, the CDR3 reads TGCGCCAGCAGCAGAGGACTAGCGGGAGCGACTGAGCAGTTCTTC.

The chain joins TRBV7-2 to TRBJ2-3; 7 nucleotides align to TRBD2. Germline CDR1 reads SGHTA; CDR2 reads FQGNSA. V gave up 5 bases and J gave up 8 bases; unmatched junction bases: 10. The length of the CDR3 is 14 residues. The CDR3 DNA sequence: TGTGCCAGCAGCCGGACTAGTAAAGAGGGTACGCAGTATTTT. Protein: CASSRTSKEGTQYF.

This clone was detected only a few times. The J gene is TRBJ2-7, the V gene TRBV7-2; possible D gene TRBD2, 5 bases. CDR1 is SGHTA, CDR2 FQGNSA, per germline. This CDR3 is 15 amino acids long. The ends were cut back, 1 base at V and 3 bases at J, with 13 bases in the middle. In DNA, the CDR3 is TGTGCCAGCAGCTTAGTGCGAGCGGTAGGCTACGAGCAGTACTTC. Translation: CASSLVRAVGYEQYF.